Listed here are 22 T cell receptor beta chains from one sample, sequenced in a study of blood T cell repertoires in COVID-19. Assay: immunoSEQ multiplex PCR; the TCRdb copy retains only in-frame clones and omits some. Among about 300,000 clones listed, around 89% were seen once. The sequenced sample was peripheral blood. These receptors originate from a woman in her 30s with COVID-19, enrolled during active disease.

The rearrangement links TRBV2 to TRBJ2-7, with TRBD2 identical over 9 bases. The CDR3 sequence is 15 residues long. Trimming cost V 3 bases and J 4 bases; bases outside gene matches: 7. Germline assignment: CDR1 SNHLY and CDR2 FYNNEI. The CDR3 DNA reads TGTGCCAGCAGTGAGGGTAGCGGGGGCCGATACGAGCAGTACTTC. Amino acids: CASSEGSGGRYEQYF.

J is TRBJ2-5 and V is TRBV5-8; D may be TRBD2 (6 bases). This CDR3 contains 16 residues. V was trimmed by 4 bases and J by 5 bases, leaving 21 bases between them. The germline gives CDR1 SGHTS, CDR2 YDEGEE. The CDR3 sequence: CASSERTGTQGETQYF. The CDR3 nucleotides are TGTGCCAGCAGCGAACGAACCGGGACTCAGGGTGAGACCCAGTACTTC. The full variable domain, in which reference TRBV5-8 and TRBJ2-5 provide the parts outside the CDR3, is EAGVTQSPTHLIKTRGQQATLRCSPISGHTSVYWYQQALGLGLQFLLWYDEGEERNRGNFPPRFSGRQFPNYSSELNVNALELEDSALYLCASSERTGTQGETQYFGPGTRLLVL.

This chain links TRBV15 with TRBJ1-4; D ambiguous. Per germline, CDR1 LNHNV and CDR2 YYDKDF (reference sequence). This CDR3 has 15 amino acids. Trimming stripped 0 bases from V and 3 bases from J, with 8 bases between. CDR3 region: CATSRDNSANEKLFF. CDR3 DNA sequence: TGTGCCACCAGCAGAGATAACTCGGCTAATGAAAAACTGTTTTTT.

The rearrangement links TRBV27 to TRBJ1-2; 7 bases map to TRBD1. This CDR3 has 15 amino acids. V dropped 6 bases and J dropped 4; count of bases not matched to a gene: 11. Germline assignment: CDR1 MNHEY and CDR2 SMNVEV (reference sequence). CDR3 sequence: CASSYRRQGIYGYTF. CDR3 bases: TGTGCCAGCAGCTACCGGAGACAGGGCATCTATGGCTACACCTTC.

The chain recombines TRBV6-5 with TRBJ2-5; 9 bases match TRBD2. Germline-derived CDR1 and CDR2 are MNHEY and SVGAGI. There are 15 residues in the CDR3. After removal of 2 bases from V and 5 bases from J, the junction contained 6 bases not matched to a gene. Here the CDR3 DNA reads TGTGCCAGCAGTTACAGGCGGGGGGGCCGGGAGACCCAGTACTTC. Translating it yields CASSYRRGGRETQYF.

The V gene is TRBV18, the J gene TRBJ2-1; 11 positions agree with TRBD2. The length of the CDR3 is 17 residues. V gave up 2 bases and J gave up 4 bases; unmatched junction bases: 7. The V gene's germline CDR1 is KGHSH and CDR2 LQKENI. The CDR3 loop is CASSPGAGTSGYNEQFF. In nucleotides, the CDR3 is TGTGCCAGCTCACCAGGGGCCGGGACTAGCGGTTACAATGAGCAGTTCTTC.

The chain employs TRBV4-1 and TRBJ2-7; D ambiguous. The V and J ends lost 5 bases and 3 bases respectively, with 11 bases between them. CDR3 length: 13 residues. Germline V gene lookup returns CDR1 MGHRA and CDR2 YSYEKL. CDR3 residues: CASSGRNIYEQYF. The CDR3 DNA reads as TGCGCCAGCAGCGGTCGAAACATCTACGAGCAGTACTTC.

The rearrangement joins TRBV15 to TRBJ2-5; TRBD2 matches 12 bases. Germline V gene lookup returns CDR1 LNHNV and CDR2 YYDKDF (reference sequence). CDR3 length: 17 amino acids. V shed 1 base and J 1 base; nucleotides not matched to a gene: 4. The CDR3 region has the DNA TGTGCCACCAGCAGAGCGGGACTAGCGGGCAGCCAAGAGACCCAGTACTTC. It yields the protein CATSRAGLAGSQETQYF.

This sequence joins TRBV2 and TRBJ1-2; D is ambiguous. V was cut by 8 bases and J by 4 bases, with 11 bases left in between. Looked up from germline, CDR1 is SNHLY and CDR2 is FYNNEI. CDR3 length: 12 residues. The CDR3, as DNA: TGTGCCAGCGGCGGCGAAACCTATGGCTACACCTTC. Translation gives CASGGETYGYTF.

This chain links TRBV18 with TRBJ2-1, with 8 bases lining up with TRBD2. This CDR3 is 13 amino acids long. The trim removed 8 bases at V and 7 bases at J, leaving 7 bases unmatched. Germline V gene data show CDR1 as KGHSH and CDR2 as LQKENI. CDR3: CASKAGGANEQFF. The CDR3, as DNA: TGTGCCAGCAAGGCCGGGGGGGCGAATGAGCAGTTCTTC.

Details on this clone: The junction departs from the called germline gene at one end, perhaps through a read error. This chain links TRBV14 with TRBJ1-2, with D possibly being TRBD1 (6 bases). Germline V gene data show CDR1 as SGHDN and CDR2 as FVKESK. This CDR3 comprises 13 residues. For the CDR3, the DNA is TGTGCCAGCAGCCAAGTAACAGGGAGTGGCTACGCCTTC. This gives the protein CASSQVTGSGYAF.

J is TRBJ1-2 and V is TRBV30, with 8 nucleotides matching TRBD1. Germline CDR1 GTSNPN, CDR2 SVGIG (reference sequence). Unmatched junction bases numbered 4, after V lost 4 bases and J lost 3 bases. The CDR3 runs 13 residues. The CDR3 region has the DNA TGTGCCTGGACCGCAGGGGGCGACTATGGCTACACCTTC. This gives the protein CAWTAGGDYGYTF.

Concerning this clone itself: This CDR3 is also generated by other DNA sequences in the sample. J is TRBJ1-5 and V is TRBV27, with D possibly being TRBD1 (5 bases). Looked up from germline, CDR1 is MNHEY and CDR2 is SMNVEV (reference sequence). This CDR3 spans 12 amino acids. Trimming removed 2 bases from V and 6 bases from J, with 5 bases in between. The CDR3 nucleotides read TGTGCCAGCAGTTTAAGGGGTCAGCCCCAGCATTTT. Its protein is CASSLRGQPQHF.

This chain links TRBV18 with TRBJ1-3; D is unclear. CDR3 length: 16 residues. The germline CDR1 and CDR2 sequences are KGHSH and LQKENI. With 6 bases removed from V and 0 bases from J, the gap between germline ends came to 15 bases. The CDR3 DNA reads TGTGCCAGCTCCCCTACGGACTCACCCTCTGGAAACACCATATATTTT. Residues: CASSPTDSPSGNTIYF.

This chain uses TRBV3-1 (or the pseudogene TRBV3-2) with TRBJ2-7; possibly TRBD2 for D (7 bases). Deletions cut 5 bases from V and 3 bases from J, with 14 bases between. Per the germline V gene, CDR1 is LGHDT and CDR2 is YNNKEL (reference sequence). The CDR3 loop spans 14 amino acids. The CDR3 nucleotides read TGTGCCAGCAGCACCCTTAGGGGGGGCTACGAGCAGTACTTC. It codes for CASSTLRGGYEQYF.

This sequence joins TRBV6-2 or TRBV6-3 and TRBJ2-3; no reliable D call. This CDR3 contains 15 residues. V was clipped by 2 bases and J by 2 bases, with 11 bases between them. Germline values: CDR1 MNHEY, CDR2 SVGEGT. CDR3 residues: CASSYEVLPTDTQYF. In nucleotides, the CDR3 is TGTGCCAGCAGTTACGAGGTGCTACCCACAGATACGCAGTATTTT.

The rearrangement links TRBV28 to TRBJ1-5; D is possibly TRBD1 (5 bases). This CDR3 region has 15 residues. The V end lost 8 bases, the J end lost 2 bases, and 16 bases lay between the germline ends. Germline CDR1 reads MDHEN; CDR2 reads SYDVKM. This CDR3 reads CASGEGRLGNQPQHF. CDR3 bases: TGTGCCAGCGGGGAGGGGAGACTGGGCAATCAGCCCCAGCATTTT.

The V call is TRBV5-1, the J call TRBJ1-2, with 7 positions matching TRBD1. CDR3 size: 13 residues. Germline loops: CDR1 SGHRS, CDR2 YFSETQ. The ends lost 0 bases at V and 7 bases at J; junction bases unmatched: 3. CDR3 protein: CASSLEGASGYTF. The CDR3 DNA is TGCGCCAGCAGCTTGGAGGGGGCTAGTGGCTACACCTTC. Looking up the rest from reference TRBV5-1 and TRBJ1-2 gives the full variable domain: KAGVTQTPRYLIKTRGQQVTLSCSPISGHRSVSWYQQTPGQGLQFLFEYFSETQRNKGNFPGRFSGRQFSNSRSEMNVSTLELGDSALYLCASSLEGASGYTFGSGTRLTVV.

V is TRBV7-8 and J is TRBJ1-2; possibly TRBD1 for D (5 bases). In germline, CDR1 is SGHVS, CDR2 FQNEAQ. V was pared by 3 bases and J by 0 bases, with 11 bases between. The CDR3 length is 15 residues. The CDR3 bases are TGTGCCAGCAGCTTCACCAGGGCTTCTAACTATGGCTACACCTTC. Protein: CASSFTRASNYGYTF.

The rearrangement links TRBV28 to TRBJ1-2; 8 bases agree with TRBD1. After removal of 5 bases from V and 6 bases from J, the junction contained 8 bases not matched to a gene. CDR3 length equals 14 residues. The germline CDR1 and CDR2 sequences are MDHEN and SYDVKM. CDR3 residues: CASSQTGERNGYTF. CDR3 DNA: TGTGCCAGCAGTCAGACAGGGGAAAGGAATGGCTACACCTTC.

CDR3 nucleotide sequence: TGTGCCATCGCGAGGGGGCGTCAATATGGCTACACCTTC. This gives the protein CAIARGRQYGYTF. The rearrangement links TRBV28 to TRBJ1-2; 7 bases agree with TRBD1. Germline trimming cut 10 bases from V and 5 bases from J; bases unmatched to any gene: 10. CDR3 length: 13 amino acids. CDR1 MDHEN and CDR2 SYDVKM come from the germline V gene.

V is TRBV6-5 and J is TRBJ1-2, with 10 nucleotides matching TRBD1. This CDR3 contains 14 residues. The germline V gene has CDR1 MNHEY and CDR2 SVGAGI. V shed 6 bases, J shed 8 bases, and the junction held 9 bases outside the gene matches. CDR3 DNA sequence: TGTGCCAGCAGCTTCGGGACAGGGGCTGGGGGCTACACCTTC. This gives the protein CASSFGTGAGGYTF.